This is a list of T cell receptor beta chains from one sample in a study of CD8 T cells in ankylosing spondylitis. TCRdb passed the 5' RACE reads through MiXCR, listing each CDR3 protein once. The sample contains about 340,000 distinct CDR3 sequences, roughly 14% of which appear only once. The sequencing input was blood, either unsorted or a sorted T cell fraction (not recorded which). These receptors were obtained from a male donor with ankylosing spondylitis or in good health (not recorded which). Each CDR3 is given with its conserved first and last residue. The D gene is left open where the match is weak. Rows give clone size only sometimes, using once, few, many, or a class for an expanded clone.

V gene	J gene	D gene	clone size	CDR3 DNA	CDR3 protein
TRBV5-1	TRBJ2-2	NA	few	TGCGCCAGCAAGGGCGGGACGAACACCGGGGAGCTGTTTTTT	CASKGGTNTGELFF
TRBV11-1	TRBJ2-3	TRBD2	few	TGTGCCAGCAGCTTAGTATTAGCGGGAGGGATGGATACGCAGTATTTT	CASSLVLAGGMDTQYF
TRBV7-2	TRBJ2-7	TRBD1	NA	TGTGCCAGCAGCCCACCGGGACAGCGAAAGAAGCAGTACTTC	CASSPPGQRKKQYF
TRBV7-8	TRBJ2-1	NA	few	TGTGCCAGCAGCTTTCAGGGGCACGATGAGCAGTTCTTC	CASSFQGHDEQFF
TRBV12-5	TRBJ2-3	NA	NA	TGTGCTAGTGGTTTGGAGTTTAAAGATACGCAGTATTTT	CASGLEFKDTQYF
TRBV5-1	TRBJ2-3	NA	once	TGCGCCAGCAGCTTGGGTATAGATACGCAGTATTTT	CASSLGIDTQYF
TRBV6-5	TRBJ1-1	NA	few	TGTGCCAGCAGTTACCAGGTGGGCACTGAAGCTTTCTTT	CASSYQVGTEAFF
TRBV29-1	TRBJ1-2	TRBD1	few	TGCAGCGTGGCCCAGGGGGACTATGGCTACACCTTC	CSVAQGDYGYTF
TRBV12-3/TRBV12-4	TRBJ2-5	NA	NA	TGTGCCAGCAGCCGGCATAACCAAGAGACCCAGTACTTC	CASSRHNQETQYF
TRBV4-2	TRBJ2-3	TRBD2	few	TGTGCCAGCAGCCCAAGGGGGACTAGCGGGCAGTATTTT	CASSPRGTSGQYF
TRBV5-1	TRBJ2-2	NA	few	TGCGCCAGCAGCTTTGCCGGGGGGAACACCGGGGAGCTGTTTTTT	CASSFAGGNTGELFF
TRBV24-1	TRBJ2-3	NA	NA	TGTGCCACCAGTGATTCCCCCGCCGCCACAGATACGCAGTATTTT	CATSDSPAATDTQYF
TRBV12-3/TRBV12-4	TRBJ2-1	NA	many	TGTGCCAGCAGTTTAGTGGATGAGCAGTTCTTC	CASSLVDEQFF
TRBV30	TRBJ1-2	NA	NA	TGTGCCTGGACCAGGGGCGTGAGCTACACCTTC	CAWTRGVSYTF
TRBV20-1	TRBJ1-2	NA	NA	TGCAGTGCTAGAGATCCCACGGGAACTAACTATGGCTACACCTTC	CSARDPTGTNYGYTF
TRBV5-1	TRBJ2-1	TRBD1	NA	TGCGCCAGCAGCTTTCTGGACAGGGAATATTTCCCCTACAATGAGCAGTTCTTC	CASSFLDREYFPYNEQFF